This T cell receptor (beta chain) stems from a study of blood T cell repertoires in COVID-19. On the study more broadly: Samples taken during acute and convalescent COVID-19 were collected in the United States, Italy and Spain. In each case, the material was cDNA or gDNA derived from T cells, B-cell-depleted T cells, or PBMCs.

Per the germline V gene, CDR1 is MNHNS and CDR2 is SASEGT. The length of the CDR3 is 16 residues. V lost 2 bases and J 1 base, leaving 14 bases between the germline ends. In the authors' methods: Reference gene primer amplification gave nucleated cell count estimates. Sequencing was performed with immunoSEQ multiplex PCR; in TCRdb, only in-frame clones are kept and a portion is missing. Clone size and the V and J calls come from that table; the DNA yielded D and trimming. Among 150,000 to 200,000 clones listed, 65% to 85% were seen once. The receptor was isolated from a woman aged 80 or older with active or convalescent COVID-19. The sample consisted of peripheral blood. The V gene is TRBV6-1, the J gene TRBJ1-1; a weak D match, TRBD1 (5 bases). CDR3 amino acids: CASSEISTVENTEAFF. CDR3 DNA sequence: TGTGCCAGCAGTGAAATCTCGACAGTGGAGAACACTGAAGCTTTCTTT.